The entry below gives a single T cell receptor beta chain sequence along with its context. This entry is derived from a study of T cell responses to AZD1222 COVID-19 vaccine. Assay used: immunoSEQ multiplex PCR; TCRdb lists only in-frame clones, some missing. The table has about 45,000 clones, around 77% seen once. The germline V gene has CDR1 KGHSH and CDR2 LQKENI. V was shortened by 5 bases and J by 7 bases, with 15 bases between the two germline ends. There are 13 residues in the CDR3. The sequencing here drew on peripheral blood, taken 28 days after the second dose of the MenACWY control vaccine. V and J are TRBV18 and TRBJ2-7, with D perhaps assigned TRBD1 or TRBD2 (5 bases each). The TCR originated in an adult who received the MenACWY meningococcal vaccine as a control. In DNA form, the CDR3 reads TGTGCCAGCTCATTGCAGGGCAGGAGGGAGCAGTACGTC. Protein product: CASSLQGRREQYV.